This entry features one T cell receptor beta chain sequence. What it recognizes is unknown. Per the germline V gene, CDR1 is LGHNA and CDR2 is YSLEER. Trimming shortened V by 2 bases and J by 5 bases, and 13 bases separated the two germline ends. The CDR3 sequence is 15 residues long. This sample is drawn from a study of T cell clonotyping in hematopoietic cell transplantation. General study points: At the given depth, recipient repertoires were over 95% de novo clonotypes. No sorting was done, leaving CD4 and CD8 contributions mixed. Broader posttransplant TCR repertoire diversity was predicted by graft donor and pretransplant recipient Inverse Simpson Index values. Recipient TCR diversity dropped after transplant; expanded clonotypes rose from day 30 to 180.

Profiling relied on immunoSEQ multiplex PCR, and the TCRdb table lists in-frame clones only, not all of them. The sample gives about 3,100 clones, 90% to 95% of which show up once; approximately 9.2% is in the top ten. This receptor was taken from a male patient between 60 and 69 years old who had an allogeneic stem cell transplant from a related donor, so the T cells may come from the graft donor. Some clones in this sample may be carry-over from other donors' samples. The chain uses TRBV4-3 and TRBJ2-4; possibly TRBD1 or TRBD2 for D (5 bases each). The sample consisted of PBMCs, taken at the time of graft-versus-host disease after allogeneic stem cell transplant. CDR3 nucleotide sequence: TGCGCCAGCAGCCAAACGGGACGCACGGAAAACATTCAGTACTTC. Translated: CASSQTGRTENIQYF.